The 19 T cell receptor beta chains below come from one sample, sequenced in a study of early T cells in non-severe SARS-CoV-2 infection. TCRdb ran MiXCR on the 5' RACE reads and lists one entry per CDR3 protein. Among tens of thousands of distinct CDR3 sequences listed, about 11% were seen once. The sequences come from whole blood, collected at baseline. The receptors were sampled from an adult who was a healthcare worker with PCR-confirmed SARS-CoV-2 infection or an uninfected control (not recorded which).

The chain links TRBV20-1 to TRBJ2-7, with 7 bases aligning to TRBD1. Trimming at V came to 3 bases and at J to 2 bases, leaving 7 bases not matched to a gene. The CDR3 is 14 residues long. Germline V gene lookup returns CDR1 DFQATT and CDR2 SNEGSKA (reference sequence). The CDR3 coding sequence is TGCAGTGCTAGGGGGTGGGACAGACCCTACGAGCAGTACTTC. Translated, it gives CSARGWDRPYEQYF.

The chain joins TRBV20-1 to TRBJ1-2; D perhaps matches TRBD1 (6 bases). The V end lost 7 bases, the J end lost 4 bases, and 16 bases lay between the germline ends. Looked up from germline, CDR1 is DFQATT and CDR2 is SNEGSKA (reference sequence). The CDR3 sequence is 13 residues long. The CDR3: CSVRGGGGYGYTF. The CDR3 nucleotides read TGCAGTGTCAGGGGAGGGGGAGGCTATGGCTACACCTTC.

This clonotype was counted between two and nine times. The gene calls are TRBV20-1 and TRBJ1-2, with D uncertain. V was cut by 6 bases and J by 8 bases, with 19 bases left in between. CDR1 is DFQATT and CDR2 is SNEGSKA in the germline V gene (reference sequence). This CDR3 has 13 residues. CDR3 nucleotides: TGCAGTGCCATCCTACCACTATCCGCCGGCTACACCTTC. Residues: CSAILPLSAGYTF.

In this sample, this clonotype turned up a few times. The chain joins TRBV10-3 to TRBJ2-7, with D perhaps TRBD2 (7 bases). This CDR3 comprises 17 residues. Germline loops: CDR1 ENHRY, CDR2 SYGVKD. With 2 bases removed from V and 3 bases from J, the gap between germline ends came to 20 bases. The CDR3 DNA sequence: TGTGCCATCAGTGAGGACCCAAGGGCGGGGGCGAACTACGAGCAGTACTTC. Protein sequence: CAISEDPRAGANYEQYF.

Here the CDR3 DNA reads TGCAGCGTTGAATTGGGACAGACGGGAGGCTACACCTTC. Amino acid sequence: CSVELGQTGGYTF. The chain uses TRBV29-1 and TRBJ1-2, with 7 bases identical to TRBD1. With V trimmed by 2 bases and J by 8 bases, 8 bases remained unmatched. Germline-derived CDR1 and CDR2 are SQVTM and ANQGSEA. CDR3 length equals 13 residues.

This clonotype was recorded many times. The J gene is TRBJ1-5, the V gene TRBV27; no definite D call. The CDR3 runs to 13 residues. Per the germline V gene, CDR1 is MNHEY and CDR2 is SMNVEV (reference sequence). With 4 bases removed from V and 3 bases from J, the gap between germline ends came to 7 bases. CDR3 sequence: CASSWGFNQPQHF. In DNA form, the CDR3 reads TGTGCCAGCAGTTGGGGTTTCAATCAGCCCCAGCATTTT.

The gene calls are TRBV10-2 and TRBJ1-5; TRBD1 matches at 8 bases. Germline V gives CDR1 WSHSY, CDR2 SAAADI. Germline trimming cut 4 bases from V and 5 bases from J; bases unmatched to any gene: 1. This CDR3 spans 13 amino acids. In DNA form, the CDR3 reads TGCGCCAGCAGTGGACAGGGGTATCAGCCCCAGCATTTT. Translated: CASSGQGYQPQHF.

A note on this clonotype: A much larger clone lies a single base off, so this may be a read error. The genes are TRBV5-1 and TRBJ1-2, with TRBD1 matching over 8 bases. The germline CDR1 and CDR2 sequences are SGHRS and YFSETQ. The length of the CDR3 is 14 residues. The CDR3 sequence is CAGSLAGQGHGYTF. The CDR3 region has the DNA TGCGCCGGCAGCTTGGCCGGACAGGGACATGGCTACACCTTC.

The CDR3 spells CASSTRSGVGTDTQYF. The CDR3 nucleotides read TGCGCCAGCAGCACAAGGTCAGGGGTGGGGACAGATACGCAGTATTTT. The chain uses TRBV5-1 and TRBJ2-3; D is possibly TRBD1 (6 bases). Germline V gene sequence: CDR1 SGHRS, CDR2 YFSETQ. V was clipped by 4 bases and J by 3 bases, with 18 bases between them. This CDR3 comprises 16 residues.

The V call is TRBV27, the J call TRBJ2-7; possible D gene TRBD1, 6 bases. Trimming removed 6 bases at V and 4 bases at J, with 16 bases between. CDR1 and CDR2 (germline): MNHEY, SMNVEV (reference sequence). This CDR3 region has 14 residues. Here the CDR3 reads CASSYGQINYEQYF. The CDR3 coding sequence is TGTGCCAGCAGCTACGGACAGATTAATTACGAGCAGTACTTC.

This clonotype was picked up many times. The chain has TRBV3-1 and TRBJ2-5; D possibly corresponds to TRBD2 (6 bases). The CDR3 runs to 16 residues. V was shortened by 5 bases and J by 5 bases, with 21 bases between the two germline ends. The germline CDR1 and CDR2 sequences are LGHDT and YNNKEL (reference sequence). The DNA for the CDR3 is TGTGCCAGCAGCGCCGTGTTCGGAGTTGGAGGGGAGACCCAGTACTTC. It yields the protein CASSAVFGVGGETQYF.

The V gene is TRBV5-6, the J gene TRBJ1-5; D is unresolved. The germline V and J ends were trimmed by 6 bases and 5 bases, with 15 bases remaining between them. This CDR3 is built from 14 residues. Germline V gives CDR1 SGHDT, CDR2 YYEEEE. CDR3 sequence reads: CASTTRGPDQPQHF. CDR3 DNA: TGTGCCAGCACCACGAGAGGGCCCGATCAGCCCCAGCATTTT.

The rearrangement uses TRBV27 and TRBJ1-6; D is ambiguous. The V gene's germline CDR1 is MNHEY and CDR2 SMNVEV (reference sequence). The CDR3 is 16 residues long. The V and J ends lost 5 bases and 2 bases respectively, with 13 bases between them. This chain's CDR3 is CASSASQRAYNSPLHF. The CDR3 DNA is TGTGCCAGCAGTGCCTCACAGAGAGCCTATAATTCACCCCTCCACTTT.

The gene calls are TRBV7-8 and TRBJ2-7; 9 bases line up with TRBD2. In germline, CDR1 is SGHVS, CDR2 FQNEAQ. CDR3 length: 15 residues. J gave up 4 bases and V 5 bases, and 9 bases lay outside the gene matches. CDR3 amino acids: CASSAQRGALYEQYF. The CDR3 DNA follows: TGTGCCAGCAGCGCACAGCGGGGGGCCCTTTACGAGCAGTACTTC.

This clonotype has a handful of counts. V gene TRBV7-9 combines with J gene TRBJ2-1; D possibly uses TRBD1 or TRBD2 (6 bases each). The CDR3 is made up of 15 amino acids. Per germline, CDR1 SEHNR and CDR2 FQNEAQ (reference sequence). Trimming shortened V by 5 bases and J by 6 bases, and 17 bases separated the two germline ends. As DNA, the CDR3 is TGTGCCAGCAGCACCCGGGGGCTAGCGAGCAATGAGCAGTTCTTC. It specifies CASSTRGLASNEQFF.

The chain combines TRBV4-3 with TRBJ2-7, with D possibly TRBD2 on 6 matching bases. Trimming removed 0 bases from V and 7 bases from J, with 16 bases in between. From germline, CDR1 is LGHNA and CDR2 YSLEER. The CDR3 consists of 15 residues. This CDR3 is CASSQETAGTGEQYF. In DNA, the CDR3 is TGCGCCAGCAGCCAAGAAACGGCGGGGACGGGGGAGCAGTACTTC.

V is TRBV7-9 and J is TRBJ1-5; unclear D gene. CDR1 is SEHNR and CDR2 is FQNEAQ in the germline V gene (reference sequence). The CDR3 consists of 15 residues. The germline V and J ends were trimmed by 4 bases and 10 bases, with 20 bases remaining between them. The CDR3 sequence: CASSSDTNRLRPQHF. CDR3 sequence (DNA): TGTGCCAGCAGCTCAGACACCAACCGTTTAAGACCCCAGCATTTT.

This chain joins TRBV28 and TRBJ2-4; D may be TRBD2 (5 bases). V was shortened by 10 bases and J by 6 bases, with 10 bases between the two germline ends. The germline V gene encodes CDR1 MDHEN and CDR2 SYDVKM. The CDR3 covers 11 residues. The CDR3 loop reads CAIEGPNIQYF. The CDR3 DNA follows: TGTGCCATTGAGGGTCCAAACATTCAGTACTTC.

This clonotype was seen ten or more times. J is TRBJ1-1 and V is TRBV18; D unclear. The V and J ends lost 4 bases and 1 base respectively, with 7 bases between them. This CDR3 has 13 amino acids. Germline CDR1 KGHSH, CDR2 LQKENI. The CDR3 DNA sequence: TGTGCCAGCTCACGGGATGGGAACACTGAAGCTTTCTTT. Protein: CASSRDGNTEAFF.